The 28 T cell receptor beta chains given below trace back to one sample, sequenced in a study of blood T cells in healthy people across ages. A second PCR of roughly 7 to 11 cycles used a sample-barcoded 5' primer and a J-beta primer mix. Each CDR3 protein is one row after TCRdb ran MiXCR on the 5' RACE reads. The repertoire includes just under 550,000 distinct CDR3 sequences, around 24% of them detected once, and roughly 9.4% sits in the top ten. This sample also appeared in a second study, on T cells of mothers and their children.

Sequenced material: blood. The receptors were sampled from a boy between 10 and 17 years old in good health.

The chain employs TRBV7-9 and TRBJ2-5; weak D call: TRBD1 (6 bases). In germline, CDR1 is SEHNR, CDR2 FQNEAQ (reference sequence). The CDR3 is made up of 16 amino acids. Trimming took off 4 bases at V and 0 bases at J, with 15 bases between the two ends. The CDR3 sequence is CASSSTGTKYQETQYF. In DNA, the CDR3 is TGTGCCAGCAGCTCCACCGGGACAAAGTACCAAGAGACCCAGTACTTC. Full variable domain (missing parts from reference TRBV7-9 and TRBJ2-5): DTGVSQNPRHKITKRGQNVTFRCDPISEHNRLYWYRQTLGQGPEFLTYFQNEAQLEKSRLLSDRFSAERPKGSFSTLEIQRTEQGDSAMYLCASSSTGTKYQETQYFGPGTRLLVL.

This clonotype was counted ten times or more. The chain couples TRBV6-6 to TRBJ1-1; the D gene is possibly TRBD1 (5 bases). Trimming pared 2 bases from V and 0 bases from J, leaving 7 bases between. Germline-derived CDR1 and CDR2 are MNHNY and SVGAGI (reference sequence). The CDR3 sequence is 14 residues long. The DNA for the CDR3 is TGTGCCAGCAGTTACCCCAGGGTGAACACTGAAGCTTTCTTT. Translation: CASSYPRVNTEAFF.

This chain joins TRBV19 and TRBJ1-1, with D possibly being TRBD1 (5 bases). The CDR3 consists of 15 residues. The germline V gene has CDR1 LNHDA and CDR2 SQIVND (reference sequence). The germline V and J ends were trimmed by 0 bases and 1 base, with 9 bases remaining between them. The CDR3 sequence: CASSIEGQWNTEAFF. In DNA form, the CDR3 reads TGTGCCAGTAGTATAGAAGGACAATGGAACACTGAAGCTTTCTTT.

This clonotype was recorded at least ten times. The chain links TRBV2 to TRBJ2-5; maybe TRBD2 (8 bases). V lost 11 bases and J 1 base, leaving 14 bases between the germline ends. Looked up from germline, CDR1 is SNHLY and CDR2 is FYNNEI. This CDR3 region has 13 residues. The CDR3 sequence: CAGTAGAQETQYF. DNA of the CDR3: TGTGCCGGGACAGCGGGAGCCCAAGAGACCCAGTACTTC.

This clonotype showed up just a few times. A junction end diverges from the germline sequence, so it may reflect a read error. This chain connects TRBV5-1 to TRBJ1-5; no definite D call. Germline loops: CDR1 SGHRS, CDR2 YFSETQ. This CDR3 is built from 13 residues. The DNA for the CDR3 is TGCACCAGCAGCTTGAGCGGGAATCAGCCCCAGCATTTT. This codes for CTSSLSGNQPQHF.

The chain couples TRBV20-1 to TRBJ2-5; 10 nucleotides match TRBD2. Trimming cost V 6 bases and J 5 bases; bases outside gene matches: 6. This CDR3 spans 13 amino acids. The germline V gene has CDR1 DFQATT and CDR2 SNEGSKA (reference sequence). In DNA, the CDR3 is TGCAGTGCAAGAACACTAGCGGGGGAGACCCAGTACTTC. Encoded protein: CSARTLAGETQYF.

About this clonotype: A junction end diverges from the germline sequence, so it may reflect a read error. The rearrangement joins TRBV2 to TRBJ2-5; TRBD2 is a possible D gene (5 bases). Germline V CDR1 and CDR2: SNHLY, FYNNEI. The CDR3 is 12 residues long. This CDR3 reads CASSVRGSMEFF. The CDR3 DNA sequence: TGTGCCAGCAGCGTCCGGGGAAGTATGGAGTTCTTC. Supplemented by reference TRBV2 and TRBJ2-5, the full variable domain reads EPEVTQTPSHQVTQMGQEVILRCVPISNHLYFYWYRQILGQKVEFLVSFYNNEISEKSEIFDDQFSVERPDGSNFTLKIRSTKLEDSAMYFCASSVRGSMEFFGPGTRLLVL.

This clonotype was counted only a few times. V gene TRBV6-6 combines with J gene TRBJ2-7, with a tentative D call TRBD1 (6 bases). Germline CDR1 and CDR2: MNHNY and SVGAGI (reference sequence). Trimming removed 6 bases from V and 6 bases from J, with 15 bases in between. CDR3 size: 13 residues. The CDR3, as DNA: TGTGCCAGCAGGTTACAGGGTTTAGGCGAGCAGTACTTC. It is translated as CASRLQGLGEQYF.

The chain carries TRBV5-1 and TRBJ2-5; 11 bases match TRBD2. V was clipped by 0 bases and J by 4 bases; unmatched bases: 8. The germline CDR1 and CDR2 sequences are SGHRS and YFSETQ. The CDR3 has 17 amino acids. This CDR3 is CASSLDGLAGWGETQYF. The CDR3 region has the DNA TGCGCCAGCAGCTTGGACGGACTAGCGGGTTGGGGAGAGACCCAGTACTTC.

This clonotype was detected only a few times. The CDR3 sequence is CASSLTSGIHYEQYF. CDR3 nucleotide sequence: TGCGCCAGCAGCCTGACTAGCGGGATCCACTACGAGCAGTACTTC. The chain is built from TRBV5-1 and TRBJ2-7, with TRBD2 identical over 11 bases. Unmatched junction bases numbered 6, after V lost 4 bases and J lost 3 bases. Germline V gene data show CDR1 as SGHRS and CDR2 as YFSETQ. This CDR3 spans 15 amino acids.

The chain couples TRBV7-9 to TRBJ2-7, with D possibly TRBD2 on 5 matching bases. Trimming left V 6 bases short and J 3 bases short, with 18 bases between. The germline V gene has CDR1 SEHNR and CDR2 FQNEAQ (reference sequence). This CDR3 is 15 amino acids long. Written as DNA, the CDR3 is TGTGCCAGCAGTCCGCCTACGGGGAGTATCTACGAGCAGTACTTC. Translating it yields CASSPPTGSIYEQYF. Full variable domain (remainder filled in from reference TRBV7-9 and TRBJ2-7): DTGVSQNPRHKITKRGQNVTFRCDPISEHNRLYWYRQTLGQGPEFLTYFQNEAQLEKSRLLSDRFSAERPKGSFSTLEIQRTEQGDSAMYLCASSPPTGSIYEQYFGPGTRLTVT.

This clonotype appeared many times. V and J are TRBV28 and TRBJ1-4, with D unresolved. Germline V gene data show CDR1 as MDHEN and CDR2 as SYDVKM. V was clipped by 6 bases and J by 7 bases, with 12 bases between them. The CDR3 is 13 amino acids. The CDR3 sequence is CASRFGVGEKLFF. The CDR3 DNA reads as TGTGCCAGCAGATTTGGGGTCGGTGAAAAACTGTTTTTT.

The CDR3 DNA reads TGCAGTGCTAATCGGGGGTCCACCGGGGAGCTGTTTTTT. This gives the protein CSANRGSTGELFF. The genes are TRBV20-1 and TRBJ2-2; the D gene is possibly TRBD2 (6 bases). The CDR3 consists of 13 residues. The V end was cut by 4 bases, the J end by 4 bases, with 10 bases between. Germline V gene lookup returns CDR1 DFQATT and CDR2 SNEGSKA (reference sequence).

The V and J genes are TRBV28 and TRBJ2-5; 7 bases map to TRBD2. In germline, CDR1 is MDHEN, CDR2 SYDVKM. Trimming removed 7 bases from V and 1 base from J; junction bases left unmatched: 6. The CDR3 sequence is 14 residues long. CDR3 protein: CASTSRTSQETQYF. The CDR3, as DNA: TGTGCCAGCACCTCCCGGACTAGCCAAGAGACCCAGTACTTC.

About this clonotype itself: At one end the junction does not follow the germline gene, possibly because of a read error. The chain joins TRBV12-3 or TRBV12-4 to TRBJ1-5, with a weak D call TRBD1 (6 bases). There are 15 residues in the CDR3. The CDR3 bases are TGTGCCAGCAGTTTGGCAGGGGATAGCAATCAGCCCCGGCATTTT. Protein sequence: CASSLAGDSNQPRHF.

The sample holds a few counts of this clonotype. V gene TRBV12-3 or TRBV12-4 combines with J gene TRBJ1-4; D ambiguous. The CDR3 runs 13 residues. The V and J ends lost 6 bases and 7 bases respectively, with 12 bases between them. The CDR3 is CASSRTGGEKLFF. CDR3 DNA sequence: TGTGCCAGCAGCCGGACGGGAGGTGAAAAACTGTTTTTT.

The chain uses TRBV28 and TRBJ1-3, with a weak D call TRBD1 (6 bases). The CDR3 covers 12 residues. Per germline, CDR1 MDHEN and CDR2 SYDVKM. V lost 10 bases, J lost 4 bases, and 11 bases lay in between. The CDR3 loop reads CATTDRGNTIYF. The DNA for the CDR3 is TGTGCCACCACGGACAGAGGAAACACCATATATTTT. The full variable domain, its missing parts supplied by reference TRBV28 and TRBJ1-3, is DVKVTQSSRYLVKRTGEKVFLECVQDMDHENMFWYRQDPGLGLRLIYFSYDVKMKEKGDIPEGYSVSREKKERFSLILESASTNQTSMYLCATTDRGNTIYFGEGSWLTVV.

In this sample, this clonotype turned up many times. CDR3 coding DNA: TGTGCCAGCAGCCGCACCTACGAGCAGTACTTC. It translates to CASSRTYEQYF. This chain links TRBV12-3 or TRBV12-4 with TRBJ2-7; D uncertain. CDR3 size: 11 residues. With 6 bases removed from V and 2 bases from J, the gap between germline ends came to 5 bases.

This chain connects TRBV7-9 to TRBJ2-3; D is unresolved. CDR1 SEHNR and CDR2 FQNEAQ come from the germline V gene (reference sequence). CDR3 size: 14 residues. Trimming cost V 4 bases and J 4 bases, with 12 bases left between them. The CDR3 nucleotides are TGTGCCAGCAGCTCCAGTCTCTGGCCAGATACGCAGTATTTT. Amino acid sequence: CASSSSLWPDTQYF. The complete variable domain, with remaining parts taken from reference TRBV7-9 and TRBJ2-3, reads DTGVSQNPRHKITKRGQNVTFRCDPISEHNRLYWYRQTLGQGPEFLTYFQNEAQLEKSRLLSDRFSAERPKGSFSTLEIQRTEQGDSAMYLCASSSSLWPDTQYFGPGTRLTVL.

The CDR3 sequence is CASSHPSGRPSYNEQFF. CDR3 DNA: TGTGCCAGCAGCCATCCTAGCGGGAGGCCCTCCTACAATGAGCAGTTCTTC. The gene calls are TRBV3-1 and TRBJ2-1, with 11 positions matching TRBD2. Unmatched junction bases numbered 4, after V lost 3 bases and J lost 0 bases. The CDR3 is 17 residues long. Germline CDR1 is LGHDT and CDR2 is YNNKEL (reference sequence).

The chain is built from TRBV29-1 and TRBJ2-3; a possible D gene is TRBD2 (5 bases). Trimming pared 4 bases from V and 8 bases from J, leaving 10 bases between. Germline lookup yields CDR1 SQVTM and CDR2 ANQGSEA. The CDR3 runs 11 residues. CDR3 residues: CSVGAEGTQYF. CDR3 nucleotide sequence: TGCAGCGTTGGAGCCGAGGGTACGCAGTATTTT.

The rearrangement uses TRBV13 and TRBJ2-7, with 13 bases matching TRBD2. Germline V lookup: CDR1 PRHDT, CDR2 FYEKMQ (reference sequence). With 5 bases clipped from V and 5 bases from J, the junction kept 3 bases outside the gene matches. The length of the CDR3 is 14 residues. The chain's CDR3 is CASSTSGGANEQYF. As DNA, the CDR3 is TGTGCCAGCAGCACTAGCGGGGGGGCCAACGAGCAGTACTTC.

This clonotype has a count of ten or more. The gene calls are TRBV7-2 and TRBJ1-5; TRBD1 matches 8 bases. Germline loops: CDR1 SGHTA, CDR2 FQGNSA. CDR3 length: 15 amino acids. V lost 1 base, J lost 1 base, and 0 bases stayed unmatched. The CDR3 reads CASSLGQGSNQPQHF. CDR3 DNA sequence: TGTGCCAGCAGCTTAGGACAGGGGAGCAATCAGCCCCAGCATTTT. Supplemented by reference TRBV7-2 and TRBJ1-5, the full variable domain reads GAGVSQSPSNKVTEKGKDVELRCDPISGHTALYWYRQSLGQGLEFLIYFQGNSAPDKSGLPSDRFSAERTGGSVSTLTIQRTQQEDSAVYLCASSLGQGSNQPQHFGDGTRLSIL.

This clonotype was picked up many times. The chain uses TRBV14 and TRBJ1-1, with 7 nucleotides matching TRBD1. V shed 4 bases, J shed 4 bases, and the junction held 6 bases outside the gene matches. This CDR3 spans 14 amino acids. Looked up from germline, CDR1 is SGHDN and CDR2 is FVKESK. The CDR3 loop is CASSLRQGGTEAFF. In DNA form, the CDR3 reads TGTGCCAGCAGCCTCCGACAGGGTGGCACTGAAGCTTTCTTT.

The CDR3 sequence: CATSGTQGESYEQYF. CDR3 DNA: TGTGCCACCAGCGGTACTCAGGGGGAGTCCTACGAGCAGTACTTC. This chain links TRBV15 with TRBJ2-7; 7 bases align to TRBD1. CDR3 length equals 15 residues. The germline V gene has CDR1 LNHNV and CDR2 YYDKDF (reference sequence). V trimming: 5 bases; J trimming: 1 base; junction bases outside the gene matches: 8.

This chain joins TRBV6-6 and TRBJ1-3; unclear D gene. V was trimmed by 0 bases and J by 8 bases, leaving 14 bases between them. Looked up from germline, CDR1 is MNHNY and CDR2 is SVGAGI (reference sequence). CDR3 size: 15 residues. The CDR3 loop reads CASSYSIADPDTIYF. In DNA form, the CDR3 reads TGTGCCAGCAGTTACTCGATCGCCGATCCGGACACCATATATTTT.

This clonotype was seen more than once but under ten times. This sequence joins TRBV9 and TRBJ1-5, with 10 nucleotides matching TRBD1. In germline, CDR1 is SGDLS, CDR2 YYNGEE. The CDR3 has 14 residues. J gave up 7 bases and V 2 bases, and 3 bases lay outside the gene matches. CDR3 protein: CASSVGQGRQPQHF. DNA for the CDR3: TGTGCCAGCAGCGTGGGACAGGGGAGGCAGCCCCAGCATTTT.

CDR3 amino acids: CASSPILPGTSGTRFHQGTQYF. Written as DNA, the CDR3 is TGTGCCAGCAGCCCGATTTTGCCGGGGACTAGCGGGACCCGGTTCCACCAGGGGACCCAGTACTTC. The chain recombines TRBV3-1 with TRBJ2-5, with 13 bases aligning to TRBD2. V gave up 4 bases and J gave up 7 bases; unmatched junction bases: 27. Per the germline V gene, CDR1 is LGHDT and CDR2 is YNNKEL (reference sequence). The CDR3 has 22 residues.